The rows below give T cell receptor beta chains drawn from one sample of a study of beta chain features in type 1 diabetes. The method was immunoSEQ multiplex PCR; TCRdb's version includes in-frame clones alone and lacks a portion of them. The sample lists over 350,000 clones; less than 15% were seen once. Sequences were obtained from naive CD4+ T cells from blood. The origin of the receptors is a woman under 30 in good health. The CDR3 runs from the conserved cysteine through the conserved F or W. D genes are given only for firm matches. Size is omitted from some rows. Given values are once, few, many or a class for expanded clones.

abundance,v_gene,j_gene,d_gene,CDR3nt,CDR3aa
.,TRBV5-4,TRBJ2-5,TRBD2,TGTGCCAGCAGCCGGGGACTAGCGGGAGTTGGCCAAGAGACCCAGTACTTC,CASSRGLAGVGQETQYF
.,TRBV14,TRBJ2-7,TRBD2,TGTGCCAGCAGCCAAGGCACTAGCGGGAGTCGGTTGTACGAGCAGTACTTC,CASSQGTSGSRLYEQYF
few,TRBV30,TRBJ1-2,.,TGTGCCTGTAGGACGTTAACAAGGGAGGGGGATGGCTACACCTTC,CACRTLTREGDGYTF
.,TRBV28,TRBJ2-2,TRBD1,TGTGCCAGCAGACCCTCAGGGGGTAGGAGCACCGGGGAGCTGTTTTTT,CASRPSGGRSTGELFF
.,TRBV29-1,TRBJ1-1,TRBD1,TGCAGCGTTGAGACAGGGGATGGGCTGAACACTGAAGCTTTCTTT,CSVETGDGLNTEAFF
few,TRBV9,TRBJ1-1,.,TGTGCCAGCAGCTCTTCGAGGGTAAGCGAAGCTTTCTTT,CASSSSRVSEAFF
.,TRBV7-8,TRBJ2-1,TRBD2,TGTGCCAGCAGCCAACTAGCGACGGGTGAGCAGTTCTTC,CASSQLATGEQFF
few,TRBV11-2,TRBJ2-3,.,TGTGCCAGCAGCCCCGGTGGAGAGGCGCAGTATTTT,CASSPGGEAQYF
few,TRBV7-9,TRBJ1-5,TRBD1,TGTGCCAGCAGCTTAACCCAGGGGGCAAATCAGCCCCAGCATTTT,CASSLTQGANQPQHF
.,TRBV9,TRBJ1-2,.,TGTGCCAGCAGCGTGGCGGGCTATGGCTACACCTTC,CASSVAGYGYTF
few,TRBV28,TRBJ2-5,TRBD2,TGTGCCAGCAGCGCGGGAGGACGGGGAGAGACCCAGTACTTC,CASSAGGRGETQYF
.,TRBV4-3,TRBJ1-4,.,TGCGCCAGCAGCGATTCAGGGAGGACTAATGAAAAACTGTTTTTT,CASSDSGRTNEKLFF
.,TRBV30,TRBJ1-1,.,TGTGCCTGGGCCTATTTGGTAGACACTGAAGCTTTCTTT,CAWAYLVDTEAFF
.,TRBV29-1,TRBJ2-1,.,TGCAGCGTCGAAGGATTAAGCGGGCAGTTCTTC,CSVEGLSGQFF
few,TRBV19,TRBJ2-7,TRBD1,TGTGCCAGTAGACTAAGGGGACAGGGCTACGAGCAGTACTTC,CASRLRGQGYEQYF
.,TRBV5-6,TRBJ2-7,.,TGTGCCAGCAGCGCCGGGACTGCCTACGAGCAGTACTTC,CASSAGTAYEQYF
few,TRBV4-2,TRBJ1-2,.,TGTGCCAGCAGCCAAGATCTCCTCAGGGAAGGAAGCTATGGCTACACCTTC,CASSQDLLREGSYGYTF
few,TRBV27,TRBJ2-3,TRBD2,TGTGCCAGCACTAATAGCGGGAGTGATACGCAGTATTTT,CASTNSGSDTQYF
few,TRBV20-1,TRBJ2-7,.,TGCAGTGCTAGAAGGGGGAACGAGCAGTACTTC,CSARRGNEQYF
few,TRBV4-2,TRBJ1-2,.,TGTGCCAGCAGCCAAGGAGGAAGGTGGGACTATGGCTACACCTTC,CASSQGGRWDYGYTF
few,TRBV11-2,TRBJ2-1,TRBD2,TGTGCCAGCGGCCGGACTAGCGGGGCCTACAATGAGCAGTTCTTC,CASGRTSGAYNEQFF
few,TRBV27,TRBJ2-7,.,TGTGCCAGCAGTTGGCGGGATAGCGCGTCCTACGAGCAGTACTTC,CASSWRDSASYEQYF
.,TRBV29-1,TRBJ2-2,TRBD1,TGCAGCGTCAGACAGGGGGTAGACACCGGGGAGCTGTTTTTT,CSVRQGVDTGELFF
.,TRBV18,TRBJ1-1,TRBD1,TGTGCCAGCTCACCATGGGACAGTGGTGAGGCTTTCTTT,CASSPWDSGEAFF
.,TRBV6-5,TRBJ2-7,.,TGTGCCAGCAGTCAGGACAGCTCCTACGAGCAGTACTTC,CASSQDSSYEQYF
few,TRBV29-1,TRBJ2-5,TRBD2,TGCAGCGTCCGGACTAGCGGGAGGGAGACCCAGTACTTC,CSVRTSGRETQYF
.,TRBV30,TRBJ2-3,TRBD1,TGTGCCTGGGACAGGGGTGCAGATACGCAGTATTTT,CAWDRGADTQYF
.,TRBV29-1,TRBJ2-5,TRBD1,TGCAGCGGGGGGACAGTACTACAAGAGACCCAGTACTTC,CSGGTVLQETQYF
.,TRBV5-1,TRBJ2-5,TRBD2,TGCGCCAGCAGCCCACCCTTAGCGGGAACCCAAGAGACCCAGTACTTC,CASSPPLAGTQETQYF
.,TRBV30,TRBJ2-7,.,TGTGCCTGGAGTGTACGAGGCCCATACGAGCAGTACTTC,CAWSVRGPYEQYF
.,TRBV5-6,TRBJ2-7,.,TGTGCCAGCAGCTTGCCGAGGAGGGGGCGACGGGACTTC,CASSLPRRGRRDF
.,TRBV19,TRBJ2-7,.,TGTGCCAGTAGTATAGGCGGGGCTTCCTACGAGCAGTACTTC,CASSIGGASYEQYF
few,TRBV7-2,TRBJ2-1,TRBD1,TGTGCCAGCAGACTCGGACAGGGGGGCTACAATGAGCAGTTCTTC,CASRLGQGGYNEQFF
few,TRBV7-9,TRBJ2-1,.,TGTGCCAGCAGCTTTGAGGGCGCTAGCCTGGATAAGCCGGTCGATGAGCAGTTCTTC,CASSFEGASLDKPVDEQFF
.,TRBV5-6,TRBJ1-2,.,TGTGCCAGCAGCTTAGGGAGGGACTATGGCTACACCTTC,CASSLGRDYGYTF
few,TRBV7-2,TRBJ2-2,.,TGTGCCAGCAGCTTAGGTACTTACCCGCCCGGGGAGCTGTTTTTT,CASSLGTYPPGELFF
few,TRBV7-9,TRBJ2-1,.,TGTGCCAGCAGCGGAAACAGGGTCAGCTCCTACAATGAGCAGTTCTTC,CASSGNRVSSYNEQFF
few,TRBV30,TRBJ1-1,TRBD1,TGTGCCTGGATGCCGGGACAGGGTTATGAAGCTTTCTTT,CAWMPGQGYEAFF
.,TRBV6-5,TRBJ2-7,TRBD2,TGTGCCAGCCGTAGCGGGAGCGGCGAGCAGTACTTC,CASRSGSGEQYF
.,TRBV13,TRBJ2-7,TRBD2,TGTGCCAGCAGCTGGAGGACTAGCGGGAGTTACGAGCAGTACTTC,CASSWRTSGSYEQYF
.,TRBV30,TRBJ2-7,TRBD1,TGTGCCTGGAGCCTCGGGACAGGGCCCTACGAGCAGTACTTC,CAWSLGTGPYEQYF
few,TRBV2,TRBJ2-3,.,TGTGCCAGCAGCGGGGACTTGACTACGCAGTATTTT,CASSGDLTTQYF
few,TRBV4-1,TRBJ1-2,.,TGCGCCAGCAGCCAAAGGCGGAATGGCTACACCTTC,CASSQRRNGYTF
.,TRBV5-6,TRBJ2-3,.,TGTGCCAGCAGCTTCGGGGGCACAGATACGCAGTATTTT,CASSFGGTDTQYF
few,TRBV6-5,TRBJ2-1,.,TGTGCCAGCAGTTCTCGGACTGGCCATGAGCAGTTCTTC,CASSSRTGHEQFF
few,TRBV30,TRBJ2-1,TRBD2,TGTGCCTGGAAAAGGCGGGAGGGCCTCTACAATGAGCAGTTCTTC,CAWKRREGLYNEQFF
few,TRBV7-2,TRBJ2-7,.,TGTGCCAGCAGCTTACTACCCGGGGTGGAAGGATACGAGCAGTACTTC,CASSLLPGVEGYEQYF
.,TRBV30,TRBJ2-3,.,TGTGCCTCCCGAATTGGGGGCGATACGCAGTATTTT,CASRIGGDTQYF